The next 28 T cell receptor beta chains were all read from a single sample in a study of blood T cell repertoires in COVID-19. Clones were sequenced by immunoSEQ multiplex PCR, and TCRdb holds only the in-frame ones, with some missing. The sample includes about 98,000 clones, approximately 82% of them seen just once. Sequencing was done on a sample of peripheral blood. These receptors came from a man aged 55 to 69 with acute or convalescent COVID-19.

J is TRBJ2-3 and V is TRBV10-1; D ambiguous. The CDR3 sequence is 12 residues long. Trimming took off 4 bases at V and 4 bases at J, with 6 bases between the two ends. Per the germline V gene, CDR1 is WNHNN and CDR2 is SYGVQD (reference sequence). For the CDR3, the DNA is TGCGCCAGCAGTGGGGCCCCAGATACGCAGTATTTT. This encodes CASSGAPDTQYF.

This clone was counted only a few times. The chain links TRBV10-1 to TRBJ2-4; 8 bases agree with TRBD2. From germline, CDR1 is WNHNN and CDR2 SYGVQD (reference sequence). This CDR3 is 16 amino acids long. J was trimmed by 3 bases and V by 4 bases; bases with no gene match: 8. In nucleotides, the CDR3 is TGCGCCAGCAGTGTCAGAGCGGGAGTCGGCAAAAACATTCAGTACTTC. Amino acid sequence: CASSVRAGVGKNIQYF.

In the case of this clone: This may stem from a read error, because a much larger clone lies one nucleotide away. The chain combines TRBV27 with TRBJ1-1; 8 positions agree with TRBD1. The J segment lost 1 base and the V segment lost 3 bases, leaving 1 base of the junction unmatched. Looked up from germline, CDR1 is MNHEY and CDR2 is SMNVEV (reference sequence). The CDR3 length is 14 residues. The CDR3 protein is CASSFGTGNTEAFF. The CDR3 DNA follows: TGTGCCAGCAGTTTTGGGACAGGGAACACTGAAGCTTTCTTT.

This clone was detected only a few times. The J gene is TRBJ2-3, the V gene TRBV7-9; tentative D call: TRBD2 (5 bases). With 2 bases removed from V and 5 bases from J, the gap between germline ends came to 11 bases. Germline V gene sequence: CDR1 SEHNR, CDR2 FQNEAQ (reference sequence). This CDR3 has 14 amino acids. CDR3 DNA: TGTGCCAGCAGCTTACCGACGAGGGTAGATACGCAGTATTTT. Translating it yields CASSLPTRVDTQYF.

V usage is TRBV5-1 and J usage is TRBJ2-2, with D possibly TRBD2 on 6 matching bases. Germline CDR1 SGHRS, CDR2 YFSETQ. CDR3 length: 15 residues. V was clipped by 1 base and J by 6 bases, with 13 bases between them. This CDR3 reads CASSLLGREAGELFF. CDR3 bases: TGCGCCAGCAGCTTGTTGGGTAGGGAGGCCGGGGAGCTGTTTTTT.

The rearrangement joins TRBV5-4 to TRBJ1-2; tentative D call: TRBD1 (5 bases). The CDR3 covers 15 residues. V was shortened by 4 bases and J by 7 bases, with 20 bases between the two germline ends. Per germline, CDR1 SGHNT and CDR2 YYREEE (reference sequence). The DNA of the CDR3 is TGTGCCAGCAGCCCCGGGACTGAAAGGTTGACTGGCTACACCTTC. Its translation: CASSPGTERLTGYTF. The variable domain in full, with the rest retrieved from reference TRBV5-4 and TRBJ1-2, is ETGVTQSPTHLIKTRGQQVTLRCSSQSGHNTVSWYQQALGQGPQFIFQYYREEENGRGNFPPRFSGLQFPNYSSELNVNALELDDSALYLCASSPGTERLTGYTFGSGTRLTVV.

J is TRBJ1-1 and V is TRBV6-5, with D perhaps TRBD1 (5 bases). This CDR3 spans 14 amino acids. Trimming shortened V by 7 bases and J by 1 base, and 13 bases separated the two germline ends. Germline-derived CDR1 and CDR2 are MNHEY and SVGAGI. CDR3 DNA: TGTGCCAGCAAATGGTGGGGGGGGAACACTGAAGCTTTCTTT. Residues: CASKWWGGNTEAFF.

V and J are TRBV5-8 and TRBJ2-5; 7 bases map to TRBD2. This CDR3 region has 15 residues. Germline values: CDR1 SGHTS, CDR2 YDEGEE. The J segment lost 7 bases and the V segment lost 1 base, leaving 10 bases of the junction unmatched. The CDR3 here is CASSLSSAGVGTQYF. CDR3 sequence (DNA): TGTGCCAGCAGCTTGTCAAGTGCGGGAGTGGGGACCCAGTACTTC.

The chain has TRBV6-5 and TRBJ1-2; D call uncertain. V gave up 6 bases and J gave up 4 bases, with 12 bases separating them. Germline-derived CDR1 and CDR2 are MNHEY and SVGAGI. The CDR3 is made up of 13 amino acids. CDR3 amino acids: CASSFDISYGYTF. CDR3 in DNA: TGTGCCAGCAGCTTTGACATTAGCTATGGCTACACCTTC.

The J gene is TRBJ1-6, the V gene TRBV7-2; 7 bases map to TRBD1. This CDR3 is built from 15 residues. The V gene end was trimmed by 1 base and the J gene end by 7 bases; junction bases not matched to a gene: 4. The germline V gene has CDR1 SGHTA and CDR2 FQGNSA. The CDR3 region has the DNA TGTGCCAGCAGCTTAGTACCAGGGGGGAATTCACCCCTCCACTTT. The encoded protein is CASSLVPGGNSPLHF.

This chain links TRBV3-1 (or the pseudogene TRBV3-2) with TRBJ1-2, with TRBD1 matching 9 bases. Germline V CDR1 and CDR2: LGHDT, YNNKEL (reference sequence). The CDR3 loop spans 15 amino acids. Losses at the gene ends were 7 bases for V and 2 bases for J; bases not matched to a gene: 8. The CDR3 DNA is TGTGCCAGCACCAATACAGGGGGCGGCAACTATGGCTACACCTTC. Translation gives CASTNTGGGNYGYTF.

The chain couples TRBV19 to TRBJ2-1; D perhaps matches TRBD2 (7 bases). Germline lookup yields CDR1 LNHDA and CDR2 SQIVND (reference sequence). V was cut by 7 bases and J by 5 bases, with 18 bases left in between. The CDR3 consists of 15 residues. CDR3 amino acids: CASTLRGGSDNEQFF. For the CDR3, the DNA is TGTGCCAGTACCCTGAGGGGGGGGAGCGACAATGAGCAGTTCTTC.

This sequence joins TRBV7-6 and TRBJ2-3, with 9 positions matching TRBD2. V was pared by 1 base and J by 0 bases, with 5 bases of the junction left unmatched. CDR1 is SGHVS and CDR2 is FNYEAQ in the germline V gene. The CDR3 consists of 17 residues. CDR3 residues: CASSLVSSGTSTDTQYF. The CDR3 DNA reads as TGTGCCAGCAGCTTAGTCTCTAGCGGGACTAGCACAGATACGCAGTATTTT.

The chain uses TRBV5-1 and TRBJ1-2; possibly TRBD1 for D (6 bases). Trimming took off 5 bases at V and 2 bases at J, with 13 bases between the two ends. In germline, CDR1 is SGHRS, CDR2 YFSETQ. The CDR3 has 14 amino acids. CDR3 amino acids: CASRPDSSNYGYTF. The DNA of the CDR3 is TGCGCCAGCAGGCCGGACAGTTCAAACTATGGCTACACCTTC.

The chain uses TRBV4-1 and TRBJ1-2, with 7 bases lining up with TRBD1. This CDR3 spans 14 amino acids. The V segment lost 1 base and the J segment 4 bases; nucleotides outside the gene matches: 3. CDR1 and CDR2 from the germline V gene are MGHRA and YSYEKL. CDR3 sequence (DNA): TGCGCCAGCAGCCAAGCAGGGGGGAGCTATGGCTACACCTTC. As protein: CASSQAGGSYGYTF.

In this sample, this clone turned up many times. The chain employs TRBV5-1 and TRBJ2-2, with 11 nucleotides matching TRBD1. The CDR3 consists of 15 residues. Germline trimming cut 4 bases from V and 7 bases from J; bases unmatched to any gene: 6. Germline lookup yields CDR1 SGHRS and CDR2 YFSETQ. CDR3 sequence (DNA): TGCGCCAGCAGCGCCGGACAGGGGGCCGGCGGGGAGCTGTTTTTT. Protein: CASSAGQGAGGELFF.

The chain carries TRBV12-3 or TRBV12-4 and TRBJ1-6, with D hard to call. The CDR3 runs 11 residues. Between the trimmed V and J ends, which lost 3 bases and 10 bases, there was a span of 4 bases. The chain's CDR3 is CASSLESPLHF. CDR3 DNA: TGTGCCAGCAGTTTGGAGTCACCCCTCCACTTT.

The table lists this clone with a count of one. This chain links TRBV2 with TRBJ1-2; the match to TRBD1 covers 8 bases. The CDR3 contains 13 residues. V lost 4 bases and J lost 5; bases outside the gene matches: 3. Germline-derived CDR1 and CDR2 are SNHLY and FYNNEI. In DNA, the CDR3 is TGTGCCAGCAGTGGACAGGGGTATTATGGCTACACCTTC. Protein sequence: CASSGQGYYGYTF. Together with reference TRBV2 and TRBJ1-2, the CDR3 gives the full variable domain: EPEVTQTPSHQVTQMGQEVILRCVPISNHLYFYWYRQILGQKVEFLVSFYNNEISEKSEIFDDQFSVERPDGSNFTLKIRSTKLEDSAMYFCASSGQGYYGYTFGSGTRLTVV.

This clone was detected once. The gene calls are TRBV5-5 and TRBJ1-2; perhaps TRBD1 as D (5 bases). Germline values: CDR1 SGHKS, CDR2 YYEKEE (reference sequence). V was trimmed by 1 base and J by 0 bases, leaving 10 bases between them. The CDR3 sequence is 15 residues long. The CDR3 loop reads CASSLLLTANYGYTF. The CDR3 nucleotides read TGTGCCAGCAGCTTGCTTCTGACAGCTAACTATGGCTACACCTTC. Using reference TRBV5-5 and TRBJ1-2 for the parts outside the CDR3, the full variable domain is DAGVTQSPTHLIKTRGQQVTLRCSPISGHKSVSWYQQVLGQGPQFIFQYYEKEERGRGNFPDRFSARQFPNYSSELNVNALLLGDSALYLCASSLLLTANYGYTFGSGTRLTVV.

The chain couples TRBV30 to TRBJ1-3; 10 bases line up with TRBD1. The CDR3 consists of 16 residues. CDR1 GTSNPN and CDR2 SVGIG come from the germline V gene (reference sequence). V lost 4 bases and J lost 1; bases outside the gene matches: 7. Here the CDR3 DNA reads TGTGCCTGGATGAGGGGGGACAGGGGTTCTGGAAACACCATATATTTT. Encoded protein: CAWMRGDRGSGNTIYF.

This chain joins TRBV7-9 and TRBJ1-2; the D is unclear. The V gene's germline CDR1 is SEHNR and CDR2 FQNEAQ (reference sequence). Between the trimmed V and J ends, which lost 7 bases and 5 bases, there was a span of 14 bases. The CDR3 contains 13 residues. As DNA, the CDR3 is TGTGCCAGCACCTTCGACGAGGGATATGGCTACACCTTC. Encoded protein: CASTFDEGYGYTF.

In nucleotides, the CDR3 is TGTGCCAGCAGTGAGTGGGACTCCAGCTCCTACGAGCAGTACTTC. Amino acids: CASSEWDSSSYEQYF. This chain uses TRBV6-1 with TRBJ2-7; TRBD2 is a possible D gene (6 bases). CDR3 length: 15 amino acids. Looked up from germline, CDR1 is MNHNS and CDR2 is SASEGT. With 3 bases removed from V and 0 bases from J, the gap between germline ends came to 12 bases.

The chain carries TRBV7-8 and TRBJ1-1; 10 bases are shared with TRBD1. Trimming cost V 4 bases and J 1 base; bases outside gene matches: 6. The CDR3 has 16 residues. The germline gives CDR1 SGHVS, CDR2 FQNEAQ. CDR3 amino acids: CASSSRDRGSNTEAFF. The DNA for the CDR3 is TGTGCCAGCAGCTCAAGGGACAGGGGATCGAACACTGAAGCTTTCTTT.

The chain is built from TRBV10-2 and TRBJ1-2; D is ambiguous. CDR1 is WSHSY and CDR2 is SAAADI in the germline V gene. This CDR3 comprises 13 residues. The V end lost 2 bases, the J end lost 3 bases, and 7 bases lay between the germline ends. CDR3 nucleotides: TGCGCCAGCAGTGAGAGGGAGTACTATGGCTACACCTTC. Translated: CASSEREYYGYTF.

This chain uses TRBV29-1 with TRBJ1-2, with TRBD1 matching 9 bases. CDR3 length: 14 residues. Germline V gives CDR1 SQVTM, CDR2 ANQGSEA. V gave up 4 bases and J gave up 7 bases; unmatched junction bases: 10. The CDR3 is CSVVLEQGALGYTF. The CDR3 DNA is TGCAGCGTTGTTCTAGAACAGGGGGCGCTTGGCTACACCTTC.

The CDR3 nucleotides read TGTGCCAGCAGCCCTTCCTACAGGGCGTCTTATGAAAAACTGTTTTTT. Translated, it gives CASSPSYRASYEKLFF. The chain couples TRBV3-1 (or the pseudogene TRBV3-2) to TRBJ1-4; D perhaps matches TRBD1 (6 bases). Trimming removed 4 bases from V and 6 bases from J, with 18 bases in between. The CDR3 loop spans 16 amino acids. Looked up from germline, CDR1 is LGHDT and CDR2 is YNNKEL (reference sequence).

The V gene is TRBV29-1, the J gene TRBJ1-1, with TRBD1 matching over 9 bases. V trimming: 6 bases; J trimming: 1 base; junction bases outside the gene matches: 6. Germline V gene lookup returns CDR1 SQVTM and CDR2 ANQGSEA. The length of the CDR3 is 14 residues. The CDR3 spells CSVGTGYENTEAFF. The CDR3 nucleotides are TGCAGCGTCGGGACAGGGTACGAGAACACTGAAGCTTTCTTT. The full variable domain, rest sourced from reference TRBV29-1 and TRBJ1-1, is SAVISQKPSRDICQRGTSLTIQCQVDSQVTMMFWYRQQPGQSLTLIATANQGSEATYESGFVIDKFPISRPNLTFSTLTVSNMSPEDSSIYLCSVGTGYENTEAFFGQGTRLTVV.

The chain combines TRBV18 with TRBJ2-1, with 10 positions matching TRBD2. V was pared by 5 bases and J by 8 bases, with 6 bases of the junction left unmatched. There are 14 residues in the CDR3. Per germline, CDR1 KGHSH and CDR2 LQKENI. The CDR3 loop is CASSSSGSLDEQFF. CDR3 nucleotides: TGTGCCAGCTCATCTAGCGGGAGTTTGGATGAGCAGTTCTTC.